Described below is a single TCR beta chain sequence and its context. This record comes from a study of blood T cell repertoires in COVID-19. Study-level background: COVID-19 samples from acute and convalescent phases originated in the United States, Italy and Spain. Sources were T cells, B-cell-depleted T cells, or PBMCs; the material itself was cDNA or gDNA.

Per the authors' pipeline: From reference gene primer amplification, estimates of nucleated cell counts were derived. Clones were sequenced by immunoSEQ multiplex PCR, and TCRdb holds only the in-frame ones, with some missing. That table furnishes V, J and clone size, whereas the DNA furnished D and trimming. The table shows 150,000 to 200,000 clones, with 70% to 85% occurring only once. The CDR3 sequence is 12 residues long. Trimming took off 6 bases at V and 5 bases at J, with 11 bases between the two ends. Per germline, CDR1 SNHLY and CDR2 FYNNEI. The sample consisted of peripheral blood. The clonotype comes from a human donor in a cohort sampled during active COVID-19. The chain recombines TRBV2 with TRBJ2-7; a possible D gene is TRBD2 (6 bases). This chain's CDR3 is CASSGGVNEQYF. The CDR3 DNA follows: TGTGCCAGCAGCGGAGGGGTAAACGAGCAGTACTTC. Filled out from reference TRBV2 and TRBJ2-7, the complete variable domain reads EPEVTQTPSHQVTQMGQEVILRCVPISNHLYFYWYRQILGQKVEFLVSFYNNEISEKSEIFDDQFSVERPDGSNFTLKIRSTKLEDSAMYFCASSGGVNEQYFGPGTRLTVT.